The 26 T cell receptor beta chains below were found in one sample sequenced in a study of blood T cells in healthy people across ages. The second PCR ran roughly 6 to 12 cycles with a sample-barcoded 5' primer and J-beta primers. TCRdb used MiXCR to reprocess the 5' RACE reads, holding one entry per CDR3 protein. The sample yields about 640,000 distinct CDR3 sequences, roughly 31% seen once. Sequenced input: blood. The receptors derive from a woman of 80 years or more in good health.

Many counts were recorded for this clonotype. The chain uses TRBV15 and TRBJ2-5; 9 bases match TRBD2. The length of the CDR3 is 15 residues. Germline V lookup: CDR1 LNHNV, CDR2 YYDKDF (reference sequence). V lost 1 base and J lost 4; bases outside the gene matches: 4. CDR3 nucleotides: TGTGCCACCAGCAGAGCCGGGACTAGCCCAGAGACCCAGTACTTC. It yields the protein CATSRAGTSPETQYF.

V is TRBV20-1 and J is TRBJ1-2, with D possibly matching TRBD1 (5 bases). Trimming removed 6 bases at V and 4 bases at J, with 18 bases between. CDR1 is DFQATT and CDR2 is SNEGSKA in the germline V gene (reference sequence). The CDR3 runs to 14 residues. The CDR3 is CSANGHPGGYGYTF. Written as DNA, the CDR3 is TGCAGTGCAAATGGACACCCTGGAGGCTATGGCTACACCTTC.

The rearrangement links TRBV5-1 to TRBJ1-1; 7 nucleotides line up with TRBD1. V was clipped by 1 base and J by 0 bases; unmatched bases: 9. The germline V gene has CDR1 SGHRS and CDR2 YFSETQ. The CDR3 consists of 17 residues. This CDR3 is CASSLRRGGGMNTEAFF. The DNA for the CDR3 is TGCGCCAGCAGCTTGAGGAGAGGGGGCGGGATGAACACTGAAGCTTTCTTT.

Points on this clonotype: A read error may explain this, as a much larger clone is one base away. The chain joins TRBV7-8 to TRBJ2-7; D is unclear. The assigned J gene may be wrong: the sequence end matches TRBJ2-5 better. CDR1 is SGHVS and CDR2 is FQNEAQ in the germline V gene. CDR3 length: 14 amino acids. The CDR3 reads CASSLQLTVKTQYF. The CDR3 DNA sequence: TGTGCCAGCAGCTTACAACTAACAGTCAAGACCCAGTACTTC.

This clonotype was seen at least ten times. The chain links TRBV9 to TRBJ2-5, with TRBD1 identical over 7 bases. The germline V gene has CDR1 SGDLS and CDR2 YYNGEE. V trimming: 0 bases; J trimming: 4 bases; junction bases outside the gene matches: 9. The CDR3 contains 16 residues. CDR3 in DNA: TGTGCCAGCAGCGTAGGAGACAGGGATGGATCAGAGACCCAGTACTTC. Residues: CASSVGDRDGSETQYF.

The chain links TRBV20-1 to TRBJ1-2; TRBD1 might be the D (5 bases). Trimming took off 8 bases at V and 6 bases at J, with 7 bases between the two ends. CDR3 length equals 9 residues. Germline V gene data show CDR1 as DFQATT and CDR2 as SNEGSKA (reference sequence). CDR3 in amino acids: CSTRDGYTF. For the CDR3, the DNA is TGCAGTACCAGGGATGGCTACACCTTC.

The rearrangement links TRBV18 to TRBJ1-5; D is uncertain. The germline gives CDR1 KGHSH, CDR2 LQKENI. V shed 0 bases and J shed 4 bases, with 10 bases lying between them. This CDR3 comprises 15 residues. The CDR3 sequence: CASSPPGRQNQPQHF. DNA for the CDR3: TGTGCCAGCTCACCACCTGGACGGCAGAATCAGCCCCAGCATTTT.

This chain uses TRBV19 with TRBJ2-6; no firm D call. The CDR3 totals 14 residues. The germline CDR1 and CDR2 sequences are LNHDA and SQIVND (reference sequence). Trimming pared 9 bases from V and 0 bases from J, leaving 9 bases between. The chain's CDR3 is CASAPSSGANVLTF. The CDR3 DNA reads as TGTGCCAGCGCCCCAAGCTCTGGGGCCAACGTCCTGACTTTC.

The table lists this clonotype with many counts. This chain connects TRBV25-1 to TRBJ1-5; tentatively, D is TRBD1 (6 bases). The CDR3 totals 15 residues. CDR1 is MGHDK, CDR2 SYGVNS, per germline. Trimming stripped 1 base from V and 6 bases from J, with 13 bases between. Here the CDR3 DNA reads TGTGCCAGCAGTGAATCCACAGGGTTCGGTCAGCCCCAGCATTTT. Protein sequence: CASSESTGFGQPQHF. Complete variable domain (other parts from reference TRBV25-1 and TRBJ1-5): EADIYQTPRYLVIGTGKKITLECSQTMGHDKMYWYQQDPGMELHLIHYSYGVNSTEKGDLSSESTVSRIRTEHFPLTLESARPSHTSQYLCASSESTGFGQPQHFGDGTRLSIL.

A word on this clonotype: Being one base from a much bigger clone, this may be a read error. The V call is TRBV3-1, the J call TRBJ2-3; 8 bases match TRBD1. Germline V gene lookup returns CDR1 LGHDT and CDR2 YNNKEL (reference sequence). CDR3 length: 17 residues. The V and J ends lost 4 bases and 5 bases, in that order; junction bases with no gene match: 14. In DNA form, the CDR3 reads TGTGCCAGCAGCCCATCGACTGGGACAGGCGCCGAAGATACGCAGTATTTT. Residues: CASSPSTGTGAEDTQYF.

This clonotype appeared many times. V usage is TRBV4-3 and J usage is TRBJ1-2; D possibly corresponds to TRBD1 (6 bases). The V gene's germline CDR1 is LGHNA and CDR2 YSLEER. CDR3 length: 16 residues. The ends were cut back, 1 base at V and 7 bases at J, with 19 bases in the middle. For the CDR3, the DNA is TGCGCCAGCAGCCAAGTCCCTCGTGGGGGCCCCAGTGGCTACACCTTC. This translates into CASSQVPRGGPSGYTF.

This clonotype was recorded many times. The CDR3 DNA reads TGTGCCAGCATCCCCGGGGGATCATCGGATACGCAGTATTTT. It encodes CASIPGGSSDTQYF. V gene TRBV7-2 combines with J gene TRBJ2-3, with a possible D match to TRBD2 (6 bases). V lost 7 bases, J lost 6 bases, and 17 bases lay in between. Germline CDR1 reads SGHTA; CDR2 reads FQGNSA. The CDR3 is made up of 14 amino acids.

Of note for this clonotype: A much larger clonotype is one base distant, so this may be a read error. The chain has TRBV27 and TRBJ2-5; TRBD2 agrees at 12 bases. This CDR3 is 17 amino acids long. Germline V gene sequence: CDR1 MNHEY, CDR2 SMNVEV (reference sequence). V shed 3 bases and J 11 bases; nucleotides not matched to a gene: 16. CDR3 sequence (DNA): TGTGCCAGCAGTTTCAGTCTAGCGGGGGGGCTCGGCAATGAGCAGTACTTC. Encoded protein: CASSFSLAGGLGNEQYF.

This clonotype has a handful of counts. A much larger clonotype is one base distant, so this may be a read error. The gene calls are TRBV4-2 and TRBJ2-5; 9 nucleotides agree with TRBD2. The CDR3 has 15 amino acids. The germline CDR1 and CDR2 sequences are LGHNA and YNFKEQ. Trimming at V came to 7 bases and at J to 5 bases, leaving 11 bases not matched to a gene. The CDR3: CASTPRAGGRETQYF. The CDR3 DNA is TGTGCCAGCACCCCTCGGGCGGGGGGGCGTGAGACCCAGTACTTC.

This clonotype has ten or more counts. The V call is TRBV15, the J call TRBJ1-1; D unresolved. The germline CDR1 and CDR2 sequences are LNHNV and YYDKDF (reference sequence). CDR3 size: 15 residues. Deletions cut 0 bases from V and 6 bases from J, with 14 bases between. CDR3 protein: CATSRDFTLGAEAFF. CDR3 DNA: TGTGCCACCAGCAGAGATTTTACCCTTGGGGCTGAAGCTTTCTTT.

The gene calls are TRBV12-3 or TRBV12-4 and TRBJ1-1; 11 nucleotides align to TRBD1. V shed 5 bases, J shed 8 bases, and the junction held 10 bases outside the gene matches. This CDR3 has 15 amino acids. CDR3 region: CASSPIGQGAGEAFF. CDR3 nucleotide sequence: TGTGCCAGCAGTCCTATCGGACAGGGGGCAGGCGAAGCTTTCTTT.

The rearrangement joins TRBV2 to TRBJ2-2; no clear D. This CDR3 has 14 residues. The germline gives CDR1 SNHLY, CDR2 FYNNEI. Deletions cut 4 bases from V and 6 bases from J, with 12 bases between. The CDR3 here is CASSVTLGSGELFF. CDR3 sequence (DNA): TGTGCCAGCAGTGTCACACTGGGCTCCGGGGAGCTGTTTTTT.

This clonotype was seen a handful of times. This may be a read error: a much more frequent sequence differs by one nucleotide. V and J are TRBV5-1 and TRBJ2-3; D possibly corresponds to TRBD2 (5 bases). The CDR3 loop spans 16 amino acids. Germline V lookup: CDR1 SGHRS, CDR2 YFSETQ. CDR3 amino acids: CAGSFASRRSTDTQYF. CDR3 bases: TGCGCCGGCAGCTTCGCGAGCAGGAGGAGCACAGATACGCAGTATTTT. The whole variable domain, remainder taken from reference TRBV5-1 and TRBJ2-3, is KAGVTQTPRYLIKTRGQQVTLSCSPISGHRSVSWYQQTPGQGLQFLFEYFSETQRNKGNFPGRFSGRQFSNSRSEMNVSTLELGDSALYLCAGSFASRRSTDTQYFGPGTRLTVL.

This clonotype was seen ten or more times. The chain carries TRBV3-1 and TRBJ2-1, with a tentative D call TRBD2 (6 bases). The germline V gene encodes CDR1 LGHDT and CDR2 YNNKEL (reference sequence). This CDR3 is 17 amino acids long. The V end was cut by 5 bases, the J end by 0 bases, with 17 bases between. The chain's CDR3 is CASSSSGGVLSYNEQFF. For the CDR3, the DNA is TGTGCCAGCAGCTCCTCGGGCGGGGTACTCTCCTACAATGAGCAGTTCTTC.

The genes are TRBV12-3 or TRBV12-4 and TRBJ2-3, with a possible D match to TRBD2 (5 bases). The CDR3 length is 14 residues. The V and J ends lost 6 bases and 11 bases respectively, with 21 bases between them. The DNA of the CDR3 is TGTGCCAGCAGACTGAGGGAGAGCACAGATGTGCAGTATTTT. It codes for CASRLRESTDVQYF.

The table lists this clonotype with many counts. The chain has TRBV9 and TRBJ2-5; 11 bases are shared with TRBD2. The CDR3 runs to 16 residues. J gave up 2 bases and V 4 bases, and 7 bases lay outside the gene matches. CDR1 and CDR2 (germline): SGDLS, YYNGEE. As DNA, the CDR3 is TGTGCCAGCAGCCCGCAGGGACTAGCGGTACAAGAGACCCAGTACTTC. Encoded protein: CASSPQGLAVQETQYF. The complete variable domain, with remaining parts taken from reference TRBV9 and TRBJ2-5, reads DSGVTQTPKHLITATGQRVTLRCSPRSGDLSVYWYQQSLDQGLQFLIQYYNGEERAKGNILERFSAQQFPDLHSELNLSSLELGDSALYFCASSPQGLAVQETQYFGPGTRLLVL.

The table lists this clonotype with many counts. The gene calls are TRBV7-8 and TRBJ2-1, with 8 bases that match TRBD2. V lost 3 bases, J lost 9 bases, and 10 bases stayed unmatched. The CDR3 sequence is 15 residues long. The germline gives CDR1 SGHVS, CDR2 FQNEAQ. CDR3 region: CASSFSAGGSSEQFF. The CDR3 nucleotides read TGTGCCAGCAGCTTTTCGGCGGGGGGTTCTAGTGAGCAGTTCTTC.

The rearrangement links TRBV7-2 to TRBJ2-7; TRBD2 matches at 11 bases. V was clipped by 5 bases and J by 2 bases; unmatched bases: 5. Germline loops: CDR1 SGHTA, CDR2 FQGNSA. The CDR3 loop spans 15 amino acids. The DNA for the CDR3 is TGTGCCAGCAGCGTCGGGACTAGCGGTACCTACGAGCAGTACTTC. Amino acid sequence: CASSVGTSGTYEQYF.

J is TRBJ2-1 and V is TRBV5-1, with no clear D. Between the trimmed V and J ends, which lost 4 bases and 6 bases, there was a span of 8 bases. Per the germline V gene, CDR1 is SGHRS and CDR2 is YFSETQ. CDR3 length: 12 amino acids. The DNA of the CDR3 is TGCGCCAGCAGCCGATACGGCAATGAGCAGTTCTTC. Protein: CASSRYGNEQFF.

The CDR3 nucleotides are TGTGCCAGCAGTGAAGGGGACAGGGTTGCAAACACCATATATTTT. It is translated as CASSEGDRVANTIYF. The chain joins TRBV25-1 to TRBJ1-3; 9 bases are shared with TRBD1. CDR1 MGHDK and CDR2 SYGVNS come from the germline V gene. J lost 6 bases, V lost 2 bases, and 5 bases had no gene match. The CDR3 spans 15 residues.

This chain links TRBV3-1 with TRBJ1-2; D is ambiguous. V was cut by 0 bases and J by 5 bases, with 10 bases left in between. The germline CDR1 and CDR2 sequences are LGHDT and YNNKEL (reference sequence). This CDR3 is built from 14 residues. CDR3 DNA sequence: TGTGCCAGCAGCCAAGAAAGAAGTCTGTATGGCTACACCTTC. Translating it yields CASSQERSLYGYTF.